This paragraph covers one T cell receptor beta chain sequence. These data are taken from a study of early T cells in non-severe SARS-CoV-2 infection. V was shortened by 5 bases and J by 3 bases, with 14 bases between the two germline ends. CDR1 and CDR2 from the germline V gene are MNHNS and SASEGT. The CDR3 has 15 amino acids. TCRdb reanalysed the 5' RACE reads using MiXCR and keeps one entry per CDR3 protein. The sample records approximately 100,000 distinct CDR3 sequences, approximately 10% being singletons. Sequencing was done on a sample of whole blood. The V call is TRBV6-1, the J call TRBJ1-5; no reliable D call. The receptor's source is an adult who was a healthcare worker with PCR-confirmed SARS-CoV-2 infection or an uninfected control (not recorded which). CDR3 sequence (DNA): TGTGCCAGCAGTCCCCGATGGGGTTACAATCAGCCCCAGCATTTT. Encoded protein: CASSPRWGYNQPQHF.